Here is one T cell receptor beta chain with its context. The data belong to a study of control samples from healthy donors and cancer patients. The CDR3 totals 14 residues. The germline V and J ends were trimmed by 0 bases and 2 bases, with 5 bases remaining between them. Germline CDR1 and CDR2: LNHNV and YYDKDF (reference sequence). TCRdb keeps only in-frame clones here, not all; method: immunoSEQ multiplex PCR. Seen here are fewer than 200,000 clones, less than 95% observed once, and the top ten hold around 15%. This receptor was taken from a man aged 55 to 70 with colorectal cancer. V gene TRBV15 combines with J gene TRBJ1-5; D gene unclear. Sequenced: PBMCs. CDR3 DNA sequence: TGTGCCACCAGCAGAGATGGAGGCAATCAGCCCCAGCATTTT. This gives the protein CATSRDGGNQPQHF.